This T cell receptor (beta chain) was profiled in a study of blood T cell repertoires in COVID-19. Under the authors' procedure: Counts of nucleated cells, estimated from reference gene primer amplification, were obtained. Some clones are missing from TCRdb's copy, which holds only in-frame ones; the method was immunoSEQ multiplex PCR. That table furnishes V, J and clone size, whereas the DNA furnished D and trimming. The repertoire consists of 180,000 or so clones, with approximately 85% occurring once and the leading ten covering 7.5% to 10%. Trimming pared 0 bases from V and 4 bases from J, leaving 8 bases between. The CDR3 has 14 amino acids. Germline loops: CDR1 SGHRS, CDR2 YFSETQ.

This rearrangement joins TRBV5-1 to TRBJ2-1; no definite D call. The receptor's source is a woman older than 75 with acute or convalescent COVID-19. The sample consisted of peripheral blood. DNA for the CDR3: TGCGCCAGCAGCTTGGTAGTCGGTTACAATGAGCAGTTCTTC. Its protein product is CASSLVVGYNEQFF.